Listed below are T cell receptor beta chains from one sample, sequenced in a study of control samples from healthy donors and cancer patients. Sequencing was performed with immunoSEQ multiplex PCR; in TCRdb, only in-frame clones are kept and a portion is missing. The sample has about 51,000 clones; roughly 80% are singletons. Sequencing was done on a sample of blood. These receptors were collected from a man between 65 and 80 years old in good health. CDR3s leave out the opening cysteine and the closing phenylalanine or tryptophan.

v_call: TRBV6-1
j_call: TRBJ1-2
cdr3_aa: ASSEGAFQATYGYT

v_call: TRBV5-4
j_call: TRBJ2-5
cdr3_aa: ASTILGTGTLFQETQY

v_call: TRBV5-8
j_call: TRBJ2-7
cdr3_aa: ASSFGTGDPYEQY

v_call: TRBV6-5
j_call: TRBJ2-7
cdr3_aa: ASRSGPSYEQY

v_call: TRBV21-1
j_call: TRBJ1-4
cdr3_aa: ASSLHSLRRNEKLF

v_call: TRBV29-1
j_call: TRBJ2-3
cdr3_aa: SVLGLAADTQY

v_call: TRBV6-2/TRBV6-3
j_call: TRBJ2-5
cdr3_aa: ASSHRPSGRGETQY

v_call: TRBV18
j_call: TRBJ2-2
cdr3_aa: ASSPRQGTGELF

v_call: TRBV6-5
j_call: TRBJ1-3
cdr3_aa: ASSNQGNTIY

v_call: TRBV5-5
j_call: TRBJ2-1
cdr3_aa: ASRLTGGEQF

v_call: TRBV27
j_call: TRBJ1-1
cdr3_aa: ASNRVKGAEAF

v_call: TRBV5-1
j_call: TRBJ1-6
cdr3_aa: ASSSQGGANSPLH

v_call: TRBV29-1
j_call: TRBJ2-7
cdr3_aa: SVEGLPGRYEQY

v_call: TRBV19
j_call: TRBJ2-2
cdr3_aa: ASSPGQNTGELF

v_call: TRBV12-5
j_call: TRBJ1-1
cdr3_aa: ASGPTGTTTEAF

v_call: TRBV28
j_call: TRBJ1-4
cdr3_aa: ASSLFSGPGQGGIGKLF

v_call: TRBV28
j_call: TRBJ1-1
cdr3_aa: ASRTVNTEAF

v_call: TRBV5-1
j_call: TRBJ2-4
cdr3_aa: ASSSLTSGGMAKNIQY

v_call: TRBV28
j_call: TRBJ2-5
cdr3_aa: ASSLLPSGGDQETQY

v_call: TRBV6-5
j_call: TRBJ1-2
cdr3_aa: ASSYSQGQRGYT

v_call: TRBV25-1
j_call: TRBJ1-4
cdr3_aa: ASSALDRVNEKLF

v_call: TRBV7-8
j_call: TRBJ1-4
cdr3_aa: ASSRYGTAEKLF

v_call: TRBV30
j_call: TRBJ1-4
cdr3_aa: AWSLQGAAEKLF

v_call: TRBV15
j_call: TRBJ2-3
cdr3_aa: ATSLSTDTQY

v_call: TRBV11-1
j_call: TRBJ1-1
cdr3_aa: ASSLAPGTEAF

v_call: TRBV23-1
j_call: TRBJ1-5
cdr3_aa: ASIRTGVMGNQPQH

v_call: TRBV2
j_call: TRBJ1-2
cdr3_aa: ASSESMRDLSNYGYT

v_call: TRBV2
j_call: TRBJ2-3
cdr3_aa: ASSEGLAGYTDTQY

v_call: TRBV6-5
j_call: TRBJ1-3
cdr3_aa: ASRKGIGDTIY

v_call: TRBV7-9
j_call: TRBJ1-4
cdr3_aa: ASRSVAEKLF

v_call: TRBV2
j_call: TRBJ1-2
cdr3_aa: ASSNGREYGYT

v_call: TRBV28
j_call: TRBJ1-5
cdr3_aa: ASSFIAASNQPQH

v_call: TRBV6-1
j_call: TRBJ1-2
cdr3_aa: ASSEAGNYGYT

v_call: TRBV14
j_call: TRBJ1-6
cdr3_aa: ASSQDSGGYSPLH

v_call: TRBV21-1
j_call: TRBJ1-1
cdr3_aa: ASSKEVEVNTEAF

v_call: TRBV7-9
j_call: TRBJ1-3
cdr3_aa: ASSRDSTNTIY

v_call: TRBV7-2
j_call: TRBJ2-1
cdr3_aa: ASSLVTYNEQF

v_call: TRBV15
j_call: TRBJ1-5
cdr3_aa: ATSRERAGQPQH

v_call: TRBV10-2
j_call: TRBJ2-3
cdr3_aa: ASSEPWAGGTDTQY

v_call: TRBV5-1
j_call: TRBJ2-1
cdr3_aa: ASSLSGGVNEQF

v_call: TRBV5-1
j_call: TRBJ2-5
cdr3_aa: ASSYRTVQETQY

v_call: TRBV6-1
j_call: TRBJ2-2
cdr3_aa: ASSEGGGAAGGELF

v_call: TRBV5-1
j_call: TRBJ2-7
cdr3_aa: ASSSYGAFNEQY

v_call: TRBV18
j_call: TRBJ2-2
cdr3_aa: ASSPRKGAMGTGELF

v_call: TRBV7-6
j_call: TRBJ1-4
cdr3_aa: ASSLVQGNEKLF

v_call: TRBV3-1/TRBV3-2
j_call: TRBJ2-7
cdr3_aa: ASSQAASTWGLY

v_call: TRBV19
j_call: TRBJ2-3
cdr3_aa: ASSIRAPSTDTQY

v_call: TRBV6-5
j_call: TRBJ1-2
cdr3_aa: ASRTGGYYGYT

v_call: TRBV3-1/TRBV3-2
j_call: TRBJ2-7
cdr3_aa: ASSQAATYEQY

v_call: TRBV6-1
j_call: TRBJ2-6
cdr3_aa: ASSEAAGSGANVLT

v_call: TRBV6-4
j_call: TRBJ2-3
cdr3_aa: ASSEPGSDTQY

v_call: TRBV5-1
j_call: TRBJ2-7
cdr3_aa: ASSLTGQYEQY

v_call: TRBV7-9
j_call: TRBJ2-3
cdr3_aa: ASSLLAGGKDTQY

v_call: TRBV5-1
j_call: TRBJ2-2
cdr3_aa: ASSSQGGTGELF

v_call: TRBV4-1
j_call: TRBJ2-7
cdr3_aa: ASSQDLQGIYEQY